Sequencing of this T cell receptor (beta chain) was carried out in a study of blood T cells in healthy people across ages. Study-wide results and caveats: Diversity of TCR beta per million T cells declined in a roughly linear way with age. From one million sequenced T cells, diversity estimates were lower bounds.

It was with a sample-barcoded 5' primer and a J-beta primer mix that a second PCR of roughly 7 to 12 cycles was run. MiXCR, run by TCRdb on the 5' RACE reads, gives a single entry per CDR3 protein. The sample lists roughly 2 million distinct CDR3 sequences, roughly 49% seen once, with less than 2.5% in the top ten. The CDR3 sequence is 13 residues long. Per the germline V gene, CDR1 is MNHEY and CDR2 is SVGEGT. V lost 2 bases, J lost 6 bases, and 8 bases lay in between. This clonotype has more than one count but fewer than ten. Its antigen remains unknown. There were at least 6 micrograms of total RNA extracted from every sample.

V and J are TRBV6-2 or TRBV6-3 and TRBJ2-1; D gene unclear. Sequencing input: blood. The receptor was derived from a middle-aged woman in good health. The CDR3 reads CASSYTHGNEQFF. For the CDR3, the DNA is TGTGCCAGCAGTTACACCCACGGCAATGAGCAGTTCTTC.